These 20 T cell receptor beta chains were all obtained from the same sample, sequenced in a study of cytomegalovirus exposure and HLA in healthy donors. Profiled with immunoSEQ multiplex PCR; TCRdb holds only in-frame clones, not every one. The table includes about 400,000 clones, approximately 90% detected once. Sequencing input: PBMCs. These receptors were taken from a woman younger than 35 in good health and CMV-seronegative.

This clone was seen only once. The CDR3 nucleotides are TGTGCCAGCAGCCAAGGGGTAGTGGGGCGATCTCCCTACGAGCAGTACTTC. Amino acids: CASSQGVVGRSPYEQYF. This sequence joins TRBV14 and TRBJ2-7; possible D gene TRBD1, 5 bases. The germline V and J ends were trimmed by 1 base and 2 bases, with 18 bases remaining between them. Germline CDR1 and CDR2: SGHDN and FVKESK. The CDR3 runs 17 residues. Full variable domain (missing parts from reference TRBV14 and TRBJ2-7): EAGVTQFPSHSVIEKGQTVTLRCDPISGHDNLYWYRRVMGKEIKFLLHFVKESKQDESGMPNNRFLAERTGGTYSTLKVQPAELEDSGVYFCASSQGVVGRSPYEQYFGPGTRLTVT.

The chain couples TRBV6-1 to TRBJ2-3; D remains unclear. The CDR3 runs to 11 residues. From germline, CDR1 is MNHNS and CDR2 SASEGT. Trimming removed 8 bases at V and 6 bases at J, with 9 bases between. The CDR3 is CASDEVDTQYF. In nucleotides, the CDR3 is TGTGCCAGCGATGAGGTGGATACGCAGTATTTT.

This chain joins TRBV27 and TRBJ2-7; D possibly corresponds to TRBD1 (6 bases). CDR1 is MNHEY, CDR2 SMNVEV, per germline (reference sequence). Trimming cost V 3 bases and J 3 bases, with 15 bases left between them. CDR3 length equals 15 residues. The CDR3 bases are TGTGCCAGCAGTTTGGCATGGATAGGGGGCTACGAGCAGTACTTC. This codes for CASSLAWIGGYEQYF.

The gene calls are TRBV28 and TRBJ1-4, with D perhaps matching TRBD1 (5 bases). The CDR3 length is 16 residues. Germline assignment: CDR1 MDHEN and CDR2 SYDVKM. The V end was cut by 2 bases, the J end by 5 bases, with 15 bases between. CDR3 sequence (DNA): TGTGCCAGCAGTTTAGTTGGGGGACTGATGAATGAAAAACTGTTTTTT. Protein product: CASSLVGGLMNEKLFF.

V is TRBV29-1 and J is TRBJ2-3; a weak D match, TRBD2 (6 bases). The ends were cut back, 4 bases at V and 1 base at J, with 12 bases in the middle. The CDR3 covers 14 residues. Per the germline V gene, CDR1 is SQVTM and CDR2 is ANQGSEA. This CDR3 is CSVVEGSGTDTQYF. In DNA, the CDR3 is TGCAGCGTTGTGGAGGGATCGGGCACAGATACGCAGTATTTT.

The rearrangement links TRBV15 to TRBJ1-1; 7 nucleotides align to TRBD1. With 0 bases clipped from V and 0 bases from J, the junction kept 7 bases outside the gene matches. CDR1 is LNHNV, CDR2 YYDKDF, per germline (reference sequence). The CDR3 has 17 residues. This chain's CDR3 is CATSREDRVRVNTEAFF. CDR3 DNA sequence: TGTGCCACCAGCAGAGAAGACAGGGTGCGGGTGAACACTGAAGCTTTCTTT.

In its sample, this clone was seen a few times. This chain connects TRBV2 to TRBJ1-2, with 10 bases lining up with TRBD1. After removal of 5 bases from V and 6 bases from J, the junction contained 6 bases not matched to a gene. The CDR3 length is 14 residues. CDR1 and CDR2 from the germline V gene are SNHLY and FYNNEI. Here the CDR3 reads CASSSGTGANGYTF. CDR3 bases: TGTGCCAGCAGTTCCGGGACAGGGGCCAATGGCTACACCTTC.

J is TRBJ2-7 and V is TRBV2; weak D call: TRBD2 (6 bases). The V and J ends lost 2 bases and 7 bases respectively, with 6 bases between them. The CDR3 contains 11 residues. Per germline, CDR1 SNHLY and CDR2 FYNNEI. The CDR3 loop is CASSERGEQYF. In DNA form, the CDR3 reads TGTGCCAGCAGTGAACGGGGGGAGCAGTACTTC.

The V and J genes are TRBV6-4 and TRBJ2-2, with 10 bases fitting TRBD2. V lost 5 bases and J lost 3; bases outside the gene matches: 6. CDR3 length: 16 residues. Germline CDR1 is MRHNA and CDR2 is SNTAGT. The CDR3, as DNA: TGTGCCAGCAGTAACCTAGCGGGGGATGACACCGGGGAGCTGTTTTTT. Protein product: CASSNLAGDDTGELFF.

J is TRBJ2-1 and V is TRBV13; TRBD2 matches at 7 bases. Trimming took 5 bases from V and 5 from J; bases not matched to a gene: 18. The CDR3 runs to 18 residues. Germline-derived CDR1 and CDR2 are PRHDT and FYEKMQ (reference sequence). The CDR3 loop reads CASSPAEGVGRAHNEQFF. The CDR3 nucleotides are TGTGCCAGCAGCCCGGCGGAAGGTGTTGGGAGGGCCCACAATGAGCAGTTCTTC.

This clone was counted a single time. The V call is TRBV10-3, the J call TRBJ1-2; 8 positions agree with TRBD1. The CDR3 runs to 17 residues. Germline V CDR1 and CDR2: ENHRY, SYGVKD. Unmatched junction bases numbered 15, after V lost 1 base and J lost 8 bases. The CDR3 DNA reads TGTGCCATCAGTGAGTTCAACCGGGACAGGAGTCTGGGGGGCTACACCTTC. Translated, it gives CAISEFNRDRSLGGYTF.

V gene TRBV15 combines with J gene TRBJ1-2, with D possibly being TRBD1 (5 bases). CDR1 LNHNV and CDR2 YYDKDF come from the germline V gene (reference sequence). Trimming left V 0 bases short and J 5 bases short, with 10 bases between. The CDR3 extends over 14 amino acids. The CDR3 loop reads CATSRDRTHYGYTF. Here the CDR3 DNA reads TGTGCCACCAGCAGAGATCGGACACATTATGGCTACACCTTC.

This clone was counted between two and nine times. The chain couples TRBV27 to TRBJ1-6; D perhaps matches TRBD1 (5 bases). V was pared by 6 bases and J by 7 bases, with 7 bases between. The CDR3 totals 12 residues. Germline CDR1 and CDR2: MNHEY and SMNVEV (reference sequence). The CDR3 loop reads CASSWTNSPLHF. As DNA, the CDR3 is TGTGCCAGCAGCTGGACAAATTCACCCCTCCACTTT.

The chain combines TRBV30 with TRBJ2-1, with 8 bases identical to TRBD2. Per germline, CDR1 GTSNPN and CDR2 SVGIG (reference sequence). V lost 4 bases to trimming and J lost 1 base; unmatched junction nucleotides: 6. The CDR3 covers 15 residues. Written as DNA, the CDR3 is TGTGCCTGGAACCGGGGGGGCGGGTCCTACAATGAGCAGTTCTTC. Amino acid sequence: CAWNRGGGSYNEQFF.

Only one count was recorded for this clone. The chain uses TRBV28 and TRBJ2-6, with TRBD1 identical over 9 bases. CDR1 and CDR2 from the germline V gene are MDHEN and SYDVKM. The CDR3 contains 15 residues. V lost 6 bases and J lost 2; bases outside the gene matches: 2. CDR3 residues: CASSTGGAGANVLTF. The CDR3 nucleotides are TGTGCCAGCAGCACAGGGGGCGCTGGGGCCAACGTCCTGACTTTC.

The chain links TRBV11-2 to TRBJ2-7; 7 positions match TRBD2. From germline, CDR1 is SGHAT and CDR2 FQNNGV. The CDR3 runs to 18 residues. The V segment lost 1 base and the J segment 0 bases; nucleotides outside the gene matches: 12. The CDR3 loop reads CASSLGGGLAASSYEQYF. The CDR3 bases are TGTGCCAGCAGCTTAGGGGGGGGTCTAGCGGCAAGCTCCTACGAGCAGTACTTC.

The chain uses TRBV29-1 and TRBJ1-1; no reliable D call. This CDR3 comprises 11 residues. Looked up from germline, CDR1 is SQVTM and CDR2 is ANQGSEA. V was shortened by 4 bases and J by 5 bases, with 8 bases between the two germline ends. CDR3 in DNA: TGCAGCGTTGTCTTCGAGACTGAAGCTTTCTTT. Its protein product is CSVVFETEAFF.

The rearrangement uses TRBV29-1 and TRBJ1-2; D unresolved. The CDR3 spans 12 residues. Trimming stripped 5 bases from V and 4 bases from J, with 11 bases between. The germline gives CDR1 SQVTM, CDR2 ANQGSEA. The chain's CDR3 is CSVPNEGYGYTF. For the CDR3, the DNA is TGCAGCGTTCCGAATGAGGGCTATGGCTACACCTTC.

This chain joins TRBV6-5 and TRBJ1-3; D remains ambiguous. Trimming pared 8 bases from V and 0 bases from J, leaving 8 bases between. The CDR3 totals 13 residues. Germline values: CDR1 MNHEY, CDR2 SVGAGI. The CDR3 region has the DNA TGTGCCAGCGGCCAGAACTCTGGAAACACCATATATTTT. As protein: CASGQNSGNTIYF.

The chain combines TRBV11-2 with TRBJ2-7; 10 nucleotides line up with TRBD2. Trimming removed 0 bases from V and 12 bases from J; junction bases left unmatched: 8. The CDR3 consists of 14 residues. CDR1 is SGHAT, CDR2 FQNNGV, per germline. CDR3 region: CASSLEPSGGVMYF. DNA for the CDR3: TGTGCCAGCAGCTTAGAACCTAGCGGGGGTGTTATGTACTTC. The full variable domain, with the rest looked up from reference TRBV11-2 and TRBJ2-7, is EAGVAQSPRYKIIEKRQSVAFWCNPISGHATLYWYQQILGQGPKLLIQFQNNGVVDDSQLPKDRFSAERLKGVDSTLKIQPAKLEDSAVYLCASSLEPSGGVMYFGPGTRLTVT.